Below, one T cell receptor beta chain is given with its context. Antigen specificity is unknown. V lost 8 bases to trimming and J lost 5 bases, with 12 bases between them. This CDR3 contains 13 residues. CDR1 is SNHLY and CDR2 is FYNNEI in the germline V gene. This entry is derived from a study of OX40 agonist ivuxolimab in advanced cancers. Study details: Earlier treatment with anti-PD-1, anti-PD-L1 or anti-CTLA-4 was permitted, and 30% to 40% had received some. Three individuals attained partial responses, comprising one hepatocellular carcinoma case and two cutaneous melanoma cases. Overall study results and limits: Those patients achieving a partial response at 0.1-3.0 mg/kg showed among the lowest clonal expansion.

Only in-frame clones appear in the TCRdb table, and some are missing; sequencing was by immunoSEQ multiplex PCR. This table has some 99,000 clones, around 88% appearing once. Sequenced here: CD4+ or CD8+ T cells sorted from blood, sampled in a trial of the OX40 agonist ivuxolimab. The rearrangement links TRBV2 to TRBJ1-4; D unclear. The receptor's source is an adult with an advanced solid tumor such as melanoma, head and neck, liver or kidney cancer. The CDR3 DNA sequence: TGTGCCAGCCGACGCCCCCCAAATGAAAAACTGTTTTTT. This codes for CASRRPPNEKLFF.